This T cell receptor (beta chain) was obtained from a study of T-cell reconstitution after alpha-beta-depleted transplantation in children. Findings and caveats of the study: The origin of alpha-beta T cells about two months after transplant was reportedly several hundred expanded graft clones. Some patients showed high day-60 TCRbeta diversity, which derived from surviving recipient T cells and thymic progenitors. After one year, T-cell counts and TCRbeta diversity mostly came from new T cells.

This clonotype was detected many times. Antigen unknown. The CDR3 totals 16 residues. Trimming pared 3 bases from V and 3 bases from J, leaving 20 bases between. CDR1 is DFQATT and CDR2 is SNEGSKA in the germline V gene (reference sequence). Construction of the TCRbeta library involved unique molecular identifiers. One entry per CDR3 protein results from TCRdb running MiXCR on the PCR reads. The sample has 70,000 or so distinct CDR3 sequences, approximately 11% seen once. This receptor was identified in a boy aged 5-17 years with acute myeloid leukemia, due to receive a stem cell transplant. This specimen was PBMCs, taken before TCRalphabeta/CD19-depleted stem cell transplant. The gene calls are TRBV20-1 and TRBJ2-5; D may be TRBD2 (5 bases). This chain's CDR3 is CSASAWVGVIEETQYF. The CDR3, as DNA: TGCAGTGCTAGTGCTTGGGTGGGAGTGATAGAAGAGACCCAGTACTTC.